The rows below give T cell receptor beta chains drawn from one sample of a study of control samples from healthy donors and cancer patients. Repertoires were generated with immunoSEQ multiplex PCR, while TCRdb's copy carries only in-frame clones and drops some. The sample lists roughly 180,000 clones; about 93% were seen once. Sequencing used blood. Receptors originate from a woman aged 55-70 years in good health. The CDR3 runs from the conserved cysteine through the conserved F or W. The D gene is left open where the match is weak. Size values are once, few and many counts, or a class for expanded clones, and some rows have none.

CDR3 length,D gene,J gene,clone size,V gene,CDR3 DNA,CDR3 protein
15,NA,TRBJ1-1,once,TRBV19,TGTGCCAGTAGTATAGGGCCGGGGGCGGTTTCTGAAGCTTTCTTT,CASSIGPGAVSEAFF
14,NA,TRBJ1-2,NA,TRBV5-1,TGCGCCAGCAGCTTGGCAGGGGAGAACTATGGCTACACCTTC,CASSLAGENYGYTF
14,TRBD1,TRBJ1-1,NA,TRBV18,TGTGCCAGCTCACCACTGGGGACAGGCACTGAAGCTTTCTTT,CASSPLGTGTEAFF
13,NA,TRBJ1-2,NA,TRBV2,TGTGCCAGCAGTGGAGGAGGGGACTATGGCTACACCTTC,CASSGGGDYGYTF
15,NA,TRBJ2-5,many,TRBV7-9,TGTGCCAGCAGCTTAGCGATCGTGGAGGGGGAGACCCAGTACTTC,CASSLAIVEGETQYF
11,NA,TRBJ1-1,few,TRBV11-2,TGTGCCATAGGGGTGAGCACTGAAGCTTTCTTT,CAIGVSTEAFF
16,NA,TRBJ2-6,NA,TRBV2,TGTGCCAGCCCCCTCAACACAGTTGGGGGGGCCAACGTCCTGACTTTC,CASPLNTVGGANVLTF
15,NA,TRBJ1-5,NA,TRBV7-9,TGTGCCAGCAGCTTAGGGTCCGAAGCGGTCCAGCCCCAGCATTTT,CASSLGSEAVQPQHF
16,NA,TRBJ1-6,NA,TRBV19,TGTGCCAGTAGTACAGCAGGCAGCTCCTATAATTCACCCCTCCACTTT,CASSTAGSSYNSPLHF
14,NA,TRBJ1-5,NA,TRBV7-2,TGTGCCAGCAGCGCATACGGTAGCAATCAGCCCCAGCATTTT,CASSAYGSNQPQHF
15,NA,TRBJ1-1,NA,TRBV7-2,TGTGCCAGCAGCTCCGGCCGGGCGGGGGTGAGTGAAGCTTTCTTT,CASSSGRAGVSEAFF
15,NA,TRBJ2-6,NA,TRBV27,TGTGCCAGCAGTTTATGGGGTCATGGGGCCAACGTCCTGACTTTC,CASSLWGHGANVLTF
14,TRBD1,TRBJ1-1,NA,TRBV4-3,TGCGCCAGCGTACCAGGGGGACGGACCACTGAAGCTTTCTTT,CASVPGGRTTEAFF
19,NA,TRBJ2-7,NA,TRBV21-1,TGTGCCAGCAGCAAATCTGAGAGATCAGAGGACGACGATTCCTACGAGCAGTACTTC,CASSKSERSEDDDSYEQYF
20,TRBD2,TRBJ2-1,NA,TRBV4-3,TGCGCCAGCAGCCAAGATTGGGCTAGCGGGGGGTTGAGCTCCTACAATGAGCAGTTCTTC,CASSQDWASGGLSSYNEQFF
17,NA,TRBJ1-3,NA,TRBV18,TGTGCCAGCTCACCATCGGGACAAGAAGACTCTGGAAACACCATATATTTT,CASSPSGQEDSGNTIYF
17,NA,TRBJ1-4,few,TRBV7-2,TGTGCCAGCAGCTTCGCCTTGCAGAGACTATCAAATGAAAAACTGTTTTTT,CASSFALQRLSNEKLFF
16,TRBD1,TRBJ1-6,NA,TRBV10-1,TGCGCCAGCAGTGAGATCAGGACAGGAATTAATTCACCCCTCCACTTT,CASSEIRTGINSPLHF
16,TRBD1,TRBJ2-5,NA,TRBV5-1,TGCGCCAGCAGCTTGGGCCAGGGGGCCCGAGGAGAGACCCAGTACTTC,CASSLGQGARGETQYF
14,NA,TRBJ2-7,NA,TRBV19,TGTGCCAGTAATGAGGGCGACGGGACCTACGAGCAGTACTTC,CASNEGDGTYEQYF
12,NA,TRBJ2-3,NA,TRBV11-2,TGTGCCAGCAGCTTAGTTGGAGAAACGCAGTATTTT,CASSLVGETQYF
15,TRBD2,TRBJ2-2,NA,TRBV2,TGTGCCAGCAGATCTCTAGCGGGGGGCCCCGGGGAGCTGTTTTTT,CASRSLAGGPGELFF